The present TCR beta chain was sequenced within a study of Graves' ophthalmopathy and Graves' hyperthyroidism. Whole-study results and caveats: Thyroid clonotypes that were expanded above 0.001 frequency mostly also appeared in blood. The model's prediction of ophthalmopathy progression had 70.59% sensitivity and approximately 72% specificity. A model built from 13 signatures distinguished ophthalmopathy from stable hyperthyroidism with 85% to 90% sensitivity and about 80% specificity.

RNA transcripts provided the template for amplifying TCR beta CDR3 regions. RT-PCR with HTBI primers came first, then second-round multiplex PCR. A single record per CDR3 protein comes from TCRdb applying MiXCR to the multiplex PCR reads. The data contain around 1,000,000 distinct CDR3 sequences, less than 45% of them singletons. The germline V and J ends were trimmed by 4 bases and 7 bases, with 14 bases remaining between them. CDR1 LNHDA and CDR2 SQIVND come from the germline V gene (reference sequence). The CDR3 covers 13 residues. This clonotype was seen more than once but under ten times. Its antigen is unidentified.

The source of this sequence is an adult man with Graves' hyperthyroidism. The rearrangement uses TRBV19 and TRBJ2-7; D is possibly TRBD1 or TRBD2 (5 bases each). The sample consisted of peripheral blood or thyroid tissue (not recorded which). This chain's CDR3 is CASSTYQGVEQYF. DNA for the CDR3: TGTGCCAGTAGTACCTATCAGGGAGTGGAGCAGTACTTC.